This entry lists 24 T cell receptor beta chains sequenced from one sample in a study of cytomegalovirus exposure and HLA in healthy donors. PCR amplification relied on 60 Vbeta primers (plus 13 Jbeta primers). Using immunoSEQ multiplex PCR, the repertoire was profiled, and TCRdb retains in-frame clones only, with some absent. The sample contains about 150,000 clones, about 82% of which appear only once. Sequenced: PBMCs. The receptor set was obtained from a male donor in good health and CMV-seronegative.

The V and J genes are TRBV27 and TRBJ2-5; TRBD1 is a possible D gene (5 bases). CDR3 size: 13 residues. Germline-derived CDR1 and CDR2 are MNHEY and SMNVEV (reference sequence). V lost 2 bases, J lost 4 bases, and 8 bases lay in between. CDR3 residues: CASSLDRGETQYF. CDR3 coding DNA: TGTGCCAGCAGTTTAGACAGAGGAGAGACCCAGTACTTC.

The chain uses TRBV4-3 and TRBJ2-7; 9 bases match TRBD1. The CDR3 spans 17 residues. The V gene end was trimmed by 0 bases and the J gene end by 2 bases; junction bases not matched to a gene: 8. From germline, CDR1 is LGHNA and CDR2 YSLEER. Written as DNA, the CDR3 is TGCGCCAGCAGCCAAGATCTCTCGAGACAGGGGGCCTACGAGCAGTACTTC. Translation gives CASSQDLSRQGAYEQYF.

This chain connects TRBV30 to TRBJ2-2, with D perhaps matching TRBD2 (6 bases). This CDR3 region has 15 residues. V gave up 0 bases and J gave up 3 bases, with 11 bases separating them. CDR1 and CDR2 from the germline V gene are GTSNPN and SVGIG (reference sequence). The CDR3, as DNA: TGTGCCTGGAGTGTAAGGGACTGGTACACCGGGGAGCTGTTTTTT. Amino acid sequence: CAWSVRDWYTGELFF.

CDR3 DNA sequence: TGTGCCAGCAGTTTAATCAGCGGGAACACTGAAGCTTTCTTT. Translating gives CASSLISGNTEAFF. This chain uses TRBV28 with TRBJ1-1; D ambiguous. Germline CDR1 reads MDHEN; CDR2 reads SYDVKM. The CDR3 is 14 residues long. The V gene lost 2 bases and the J gene lost 1 base, with 8 bases spanning the gap.

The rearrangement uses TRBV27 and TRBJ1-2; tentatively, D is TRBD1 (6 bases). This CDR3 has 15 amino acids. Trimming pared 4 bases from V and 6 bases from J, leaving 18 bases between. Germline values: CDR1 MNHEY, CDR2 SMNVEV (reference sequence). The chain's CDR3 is CASSSVNQGWNGYTF. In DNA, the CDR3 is TGTGCCAGCAGTTCCGTGAACCAGGGGTGGAATGGCTACACCTTC.

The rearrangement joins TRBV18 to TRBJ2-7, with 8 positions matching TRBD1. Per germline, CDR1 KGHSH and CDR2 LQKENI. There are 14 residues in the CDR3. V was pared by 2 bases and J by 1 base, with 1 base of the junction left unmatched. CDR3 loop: CASSPTGGSYEQYF. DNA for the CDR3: TGTGCCAGCTCACCAACAGGGGGTTCCTACGAGCAGTACTTC.

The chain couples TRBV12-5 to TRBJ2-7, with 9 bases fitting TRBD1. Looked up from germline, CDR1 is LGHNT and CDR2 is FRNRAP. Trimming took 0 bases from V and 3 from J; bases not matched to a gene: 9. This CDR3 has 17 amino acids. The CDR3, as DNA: TGTGCTAGTGGTTTGGTTTCTGGACAGGGGATTTTCTACGAGCAGTACTTC. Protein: CASGLVSGQGIFYEQYF.

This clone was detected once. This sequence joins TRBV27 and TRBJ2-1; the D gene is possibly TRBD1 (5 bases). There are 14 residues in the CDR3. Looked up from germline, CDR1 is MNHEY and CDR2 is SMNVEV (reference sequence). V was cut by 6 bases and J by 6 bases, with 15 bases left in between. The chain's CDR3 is CASSPGLGRNEQFF. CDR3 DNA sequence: TGTGCCAGCAGCCCCGGGCTGGGGCGCAATGAGCAGTTCTTC.

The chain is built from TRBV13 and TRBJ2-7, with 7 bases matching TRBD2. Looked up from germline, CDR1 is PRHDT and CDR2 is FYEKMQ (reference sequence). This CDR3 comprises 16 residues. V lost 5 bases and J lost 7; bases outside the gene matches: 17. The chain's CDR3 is CASSPRLAGSGGEQYF. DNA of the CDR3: TGTGCCAGCAGCCCAAGACTAGCCGGGTCGGGAGGAGAGCAGTACTTC.

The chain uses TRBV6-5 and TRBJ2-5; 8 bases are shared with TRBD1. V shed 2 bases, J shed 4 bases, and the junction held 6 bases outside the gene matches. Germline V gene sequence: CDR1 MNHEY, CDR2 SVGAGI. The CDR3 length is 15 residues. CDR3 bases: TGTGCCAGCAGTTACAACAGGGGGTGGGGAGAGACCCAGTACTTC. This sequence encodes CASSYNRGWGETQYF.

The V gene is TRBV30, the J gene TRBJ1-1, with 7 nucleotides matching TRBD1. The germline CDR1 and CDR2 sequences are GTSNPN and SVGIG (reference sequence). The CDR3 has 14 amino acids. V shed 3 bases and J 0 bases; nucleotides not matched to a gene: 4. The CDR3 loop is CAWRMGQLNTEAFF. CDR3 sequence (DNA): TGTGCCTGGAGGATGGGACAGCTGAACACTGAAGCTTTCTTT.

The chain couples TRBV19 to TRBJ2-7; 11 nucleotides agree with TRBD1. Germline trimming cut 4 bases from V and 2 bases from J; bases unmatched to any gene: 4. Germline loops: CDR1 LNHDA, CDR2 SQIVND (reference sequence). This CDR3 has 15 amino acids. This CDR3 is CASSTKGQGAYEQYF. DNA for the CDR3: TGTGCCAGTAGTACCAAGGGACAGGGGGCCTACGAGCAGTACTTC.

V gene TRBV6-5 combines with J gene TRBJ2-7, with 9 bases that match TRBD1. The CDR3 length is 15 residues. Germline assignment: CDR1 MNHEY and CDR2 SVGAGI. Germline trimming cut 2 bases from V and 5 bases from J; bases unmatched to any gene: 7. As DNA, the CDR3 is TGTGCCAGCAGTTACGGTTGGACAGGGGACCACGAGCAGTACTTC. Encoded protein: CASSYGWTGDHEQYF.

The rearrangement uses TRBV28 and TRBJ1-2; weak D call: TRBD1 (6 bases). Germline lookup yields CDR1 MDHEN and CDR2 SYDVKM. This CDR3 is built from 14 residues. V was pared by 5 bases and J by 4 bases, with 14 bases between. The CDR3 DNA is TGTGCCAGCAGTCTCCTCCCAGGGGCCTATGGCTACACCTTC. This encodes CASSLLPGAYGYTF.

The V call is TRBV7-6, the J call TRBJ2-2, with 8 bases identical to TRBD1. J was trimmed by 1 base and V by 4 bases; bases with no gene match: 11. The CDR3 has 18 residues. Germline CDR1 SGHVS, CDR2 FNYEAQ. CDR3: CASSSRTGYPVNTGELFF. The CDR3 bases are TGTGCCAGCAGCTCTAGGACAGGGTACCCCGTGAACACCGGGGAGCTGTTTTTT.

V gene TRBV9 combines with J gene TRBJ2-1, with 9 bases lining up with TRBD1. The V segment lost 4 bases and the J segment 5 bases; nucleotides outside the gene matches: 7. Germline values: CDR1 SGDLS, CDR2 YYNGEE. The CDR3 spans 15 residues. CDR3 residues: CASSPRDRADNEQFF. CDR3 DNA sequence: TGTGCCAGCAGCCCCCGGGACAGGGCCGACAATGAGCAGTTCTTC.

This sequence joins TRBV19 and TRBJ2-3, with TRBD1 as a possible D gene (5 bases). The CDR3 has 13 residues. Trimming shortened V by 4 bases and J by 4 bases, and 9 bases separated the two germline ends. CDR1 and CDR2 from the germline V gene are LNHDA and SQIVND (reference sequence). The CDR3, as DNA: TGTGCCAGTAGTACAGGGCTCGCAGATACGCAGTATTTT. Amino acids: CASSTGLADTQYF.

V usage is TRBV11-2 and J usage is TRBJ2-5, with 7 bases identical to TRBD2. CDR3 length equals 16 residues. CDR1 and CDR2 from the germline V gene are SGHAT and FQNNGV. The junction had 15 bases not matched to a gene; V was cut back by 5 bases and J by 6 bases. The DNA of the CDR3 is TGTGCCAGCAGCAGTCCTAGGAATGGCGGGAGCCAGACCCAGTACTTC. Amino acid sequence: CASSSPRNGGSQTQYF.

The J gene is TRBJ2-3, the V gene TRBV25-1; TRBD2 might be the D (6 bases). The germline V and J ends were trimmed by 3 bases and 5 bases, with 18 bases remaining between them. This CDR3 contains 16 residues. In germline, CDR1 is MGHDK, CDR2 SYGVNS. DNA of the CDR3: TGTGCCAGCAGTGACCCCCGGGGGAAAGGAATAGATACGCAGTATTTT. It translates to CASSDPRGKGIDTQYF.

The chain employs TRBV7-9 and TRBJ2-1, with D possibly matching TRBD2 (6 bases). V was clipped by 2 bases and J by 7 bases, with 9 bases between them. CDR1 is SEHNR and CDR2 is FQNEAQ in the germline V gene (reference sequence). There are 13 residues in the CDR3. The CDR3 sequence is CASSLSGPNEQFF. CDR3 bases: TGTGCCAGCAGCTTAAGCGGGCCTAATGAGCAGTTCTTC.

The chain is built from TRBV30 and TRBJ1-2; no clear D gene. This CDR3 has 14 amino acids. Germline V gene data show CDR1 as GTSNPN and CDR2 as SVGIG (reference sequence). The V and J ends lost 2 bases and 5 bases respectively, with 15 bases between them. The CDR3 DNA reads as TGTGCCTGGAGTCTCGTTCAGACATGGTATGGCTACACCTTC. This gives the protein CAWSLVQTWYGYTF.

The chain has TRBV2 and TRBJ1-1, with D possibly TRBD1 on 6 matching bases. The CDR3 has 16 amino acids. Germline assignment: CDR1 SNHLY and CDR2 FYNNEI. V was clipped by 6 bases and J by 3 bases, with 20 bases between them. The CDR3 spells CASRIQGLGRDTEAFF. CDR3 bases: TGTGCCAGCAGAATCCAGGGGTTAGGACGGGACACTGAAGCTTTCTTT.

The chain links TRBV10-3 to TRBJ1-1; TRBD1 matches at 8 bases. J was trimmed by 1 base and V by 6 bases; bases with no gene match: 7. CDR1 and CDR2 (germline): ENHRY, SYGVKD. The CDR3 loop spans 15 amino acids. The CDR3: CAISHLQGGNTEAFF. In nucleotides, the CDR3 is TGTGCCATCAGCCACTTACAGGGGGGGAACACTGAAGCTTTCTTT.

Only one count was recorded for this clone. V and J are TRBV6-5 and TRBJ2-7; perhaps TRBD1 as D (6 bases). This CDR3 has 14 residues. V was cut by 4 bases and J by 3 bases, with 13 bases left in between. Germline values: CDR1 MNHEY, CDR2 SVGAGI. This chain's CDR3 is CASSLGGIGYEQYF. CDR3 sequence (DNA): TGTGCCAGCAGTTTAGGGGGTATCGGCTACGAGCAGTACTTC.